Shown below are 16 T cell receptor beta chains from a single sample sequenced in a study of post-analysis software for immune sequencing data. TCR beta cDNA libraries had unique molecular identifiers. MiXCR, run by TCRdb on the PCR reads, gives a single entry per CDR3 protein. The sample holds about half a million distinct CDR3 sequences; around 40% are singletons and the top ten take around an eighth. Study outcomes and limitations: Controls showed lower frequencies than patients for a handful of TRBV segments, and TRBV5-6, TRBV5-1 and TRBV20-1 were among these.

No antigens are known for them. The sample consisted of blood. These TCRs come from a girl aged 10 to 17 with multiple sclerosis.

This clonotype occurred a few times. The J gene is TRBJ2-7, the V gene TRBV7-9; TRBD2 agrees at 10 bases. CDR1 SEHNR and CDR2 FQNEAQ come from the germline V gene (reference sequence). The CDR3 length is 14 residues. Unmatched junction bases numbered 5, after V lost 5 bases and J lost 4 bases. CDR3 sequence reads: CASSPSGSTYEQYF. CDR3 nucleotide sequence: TGTGCCAGCAGCCCTAGCGGGAGTACGTACGAGCAGTACTTC. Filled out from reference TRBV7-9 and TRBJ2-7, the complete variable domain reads DTGVSQNPRHKITKRGQNVTFRCDPISEHNRLYWYRQTLGQGPEFLTYFQNEAQLEKSRLLSDRFSAERPKGSFSTLEIQRTEQGDSAMYLCASSPSGSTYEQYFGPGTRLTVT.

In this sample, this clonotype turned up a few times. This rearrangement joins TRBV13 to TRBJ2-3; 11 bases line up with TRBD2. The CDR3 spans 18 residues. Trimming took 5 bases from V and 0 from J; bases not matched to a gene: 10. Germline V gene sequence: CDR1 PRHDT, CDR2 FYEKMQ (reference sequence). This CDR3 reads CASSDALGLAGSTDTQYF. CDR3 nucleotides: TGTGCCAGCAGCGACGCCCTTGGACTAGCGGGCAGCACAGATACGCAGTATTTT.

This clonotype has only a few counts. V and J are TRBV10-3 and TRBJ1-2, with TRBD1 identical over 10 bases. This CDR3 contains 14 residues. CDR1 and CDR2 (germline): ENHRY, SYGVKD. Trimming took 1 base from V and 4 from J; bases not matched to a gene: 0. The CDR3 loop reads CAISEWTGGYGYTF. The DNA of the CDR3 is TGTGCCATCAGTGAGTGGACAGGGGGCTATGGCTACACCTTC.

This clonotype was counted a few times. CDR3 in DNA: TGCAGCGTTGTATTTCCCCGAGGGACGGGTCCGATTCAGTACTTC. Protein: CSVVFPRGTGPIQYF. V and J are TRBV29-1 and TRBJ2-4; D is perhaps TRBD1 or TRBD2 (5 bases each). CDR3 length equals 15 residues. From germline, CDR1 is SQVTM and CDR2 ANQGSEA. V lost 4 bases to trimming and J lost 10 bases, with 23 bases between them.

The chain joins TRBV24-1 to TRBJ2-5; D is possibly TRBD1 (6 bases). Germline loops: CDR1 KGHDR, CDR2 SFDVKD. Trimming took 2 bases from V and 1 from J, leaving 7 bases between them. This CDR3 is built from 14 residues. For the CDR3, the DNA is TGTGCCACCAGTGATTCGGACAGCCAAGAGACCCAGTACTTC. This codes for CATSDSDSQETQYF.

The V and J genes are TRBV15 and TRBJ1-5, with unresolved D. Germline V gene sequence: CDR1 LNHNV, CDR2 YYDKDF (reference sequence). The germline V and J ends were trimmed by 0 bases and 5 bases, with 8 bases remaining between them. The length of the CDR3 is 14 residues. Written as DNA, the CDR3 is TGTGCCACCAGCAGAGATCAAGAGGATCAGCCCCAGCATTTT. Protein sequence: CATSRDQEDQPQHF. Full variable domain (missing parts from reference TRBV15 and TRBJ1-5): DAMVIQNPRYQVTQFGKPVTLSCSQTLNHNVMYWYQQKSSQAPKLLFHYYDKDFNNEADTPDNFQSRRPNTSFCFLDIRSPGLGDTAMYLCATSRDQEDQPQHFGDGTRLSIL.

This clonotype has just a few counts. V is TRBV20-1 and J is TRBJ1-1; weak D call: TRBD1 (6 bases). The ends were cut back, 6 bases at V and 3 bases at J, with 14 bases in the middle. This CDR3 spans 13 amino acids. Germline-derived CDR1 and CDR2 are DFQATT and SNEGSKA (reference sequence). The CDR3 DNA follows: TGCAGTGCCCCACTCCAGGGGTACACTGAAGCTTTCTTT. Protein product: CSAPLQGYTEAFF.

CDR3 nucleotides: TGTGCCAGCAGCGTAGGGACAGGGGGCACAGATACGCAGTATTTT. Amino acids: CASSVGTGGTDTQYF. The V gene is TRBV5-5, the J gene TRBJ2-3, with 10 bases fitting TRBD1. The CDR3 loop spans 15 amino acids. The V segment lost 4 bases and the J segment 1 base; nucleotides outside the gene matches: 3. CDR1 is SGHKS and CDR2 is YYEKEE in the germline V gene (reference sequence).

The CDR3: CASSSGTSGRMGEQFF. The CDR3 DNA reads TGTGCCAGCAGCTCCGGGACTAGCGGGAGGATGGGTGAGCAGTTCTTC. The gene calls are TRBV13 and TRBJ2-1, with TRBD2 identical over 15 bases. This CDR3 has 16 residues. Trimming cost V 4 bases and J 9 bases; bases outside gene matches: 7. Germline CDR1 and CDR2: PRHDT and FYEKMQ (reference sequence).

As DNA, the CDR3 is TGTGCCATCAGTGAGGGACTCCAAGAGACCCAGTACTTC. Translated: CAISEGLQETQYF. The rearrangement uses TRBV10-3 and TRBJ2-5, with D perhaps matching TRBD2 (5 bases). The V gene lost 2 bases and the J gene lost 1 base, with 5 bases spanning the gap. CDR3 length equals 13 residues. CDR1 is ENHRY, CDR2 SYGVKD, per germline.

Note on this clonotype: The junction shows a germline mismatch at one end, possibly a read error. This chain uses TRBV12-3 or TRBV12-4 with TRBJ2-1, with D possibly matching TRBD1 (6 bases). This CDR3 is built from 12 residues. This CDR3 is CASSRRGNERFF. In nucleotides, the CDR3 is TGTGCCAGCAGTCGCAGGGGCAATGAGCGGTTCTTC.

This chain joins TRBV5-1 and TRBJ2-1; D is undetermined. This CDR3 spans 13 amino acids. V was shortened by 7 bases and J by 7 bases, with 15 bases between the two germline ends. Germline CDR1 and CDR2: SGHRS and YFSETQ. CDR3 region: CASGSVGRNEQFF. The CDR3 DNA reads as TGCGCCAGCGGATCCGTCGGGCGGAATGAGCAGTTCTTC. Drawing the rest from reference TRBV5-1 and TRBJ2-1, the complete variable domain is KAGVTQTPRYLIKTRGQQVTLSCSPISGHRSVSWYQQTPGQGLQFLFEYFSETQRNKGNFPGRFSGRQFSNSRSEMNVSTLELGDSALYLCASGSVGRNEQFFGPGTRLTVL.

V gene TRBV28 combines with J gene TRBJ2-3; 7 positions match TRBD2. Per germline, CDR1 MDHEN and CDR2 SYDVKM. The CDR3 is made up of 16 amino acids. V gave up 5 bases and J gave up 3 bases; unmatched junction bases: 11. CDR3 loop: CASSTTREAKTDTQYF. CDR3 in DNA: TGTGCCAGCAGTACCACCCGGGAGGCTAAGACAGATACGCAGTATTTT.

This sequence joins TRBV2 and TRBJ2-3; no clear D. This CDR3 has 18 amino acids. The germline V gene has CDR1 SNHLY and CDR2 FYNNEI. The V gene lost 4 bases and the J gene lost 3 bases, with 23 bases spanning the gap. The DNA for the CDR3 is TGTGCCAGCAGTGGGTTACCCTTACGTGATAGCCTTACAGATACGCAGTATTTT. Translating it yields CASSGLPLRDSLTDTQYF.

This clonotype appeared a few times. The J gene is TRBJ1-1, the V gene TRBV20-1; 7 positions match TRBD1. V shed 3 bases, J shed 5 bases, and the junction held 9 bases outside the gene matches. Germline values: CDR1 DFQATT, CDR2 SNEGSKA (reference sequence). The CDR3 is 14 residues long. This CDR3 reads CSASAQGPKTEAFF. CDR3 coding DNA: TGCAGTGCTAGTGCACAGGGGCCGAAGACTGAAGCTTTCTTT.

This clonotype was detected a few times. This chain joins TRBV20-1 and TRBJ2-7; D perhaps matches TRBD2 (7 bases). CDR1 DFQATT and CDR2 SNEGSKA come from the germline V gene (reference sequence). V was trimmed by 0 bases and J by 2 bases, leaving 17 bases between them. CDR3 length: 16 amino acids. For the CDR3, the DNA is TGCAGTGCTAGAGATGCGGGGGCGGCCAGCCCCTACGAGCAGTACTTC. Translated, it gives CSARDAGAASPYEQYF.